What follows are 25 T cell receptor beta chains derived from one specimen sequenced in a study of Ad26.COV2.S vaccination and SARS-CoV-2 variants. TCRdb's copy holds only in-frame clones and misses some; the assay was immunoSEQ multiplex PCR. The sample consists of about 350,000 clones, under 95% of them appearing once. The starting material was peripheral blood, obtained after recovery from COVID-19. These receptors came from a human donor who had recovered from COVID-19.

The CDR3: CASSLEGYNEQFF. CDR3 nucleotides: TGTGCCAGCAGTTTAGAGGGTTACAATGAGCAGTTCTTC. This chain uses TRBV27 with TRBJ2-1; D might be TRBD2 (5 bases). V was trimmed by 2 bases and J by 4 bases, leaving 6 bases between them. CDR1 and CDR2 (germline): MNHEY, SMNVEV (reference sequence). The CDR3 runs to 13 residues.

A single count supports this clone. J is TRBJ1-1 and V is TRBV28, with TRBD1 matching over 9 bases. Trimming cost V 6 bases and J 0 bases; bases outside gene matches: 8. The CDR3 has 16 residues. Germline V gene lookup returns CDR1 MDHEN and CDR2 SYDVKM. CDR3 sequence: CASSTIGTGLNTEAFF. The CDR3 region has the DNA TGTGCCAGCAGCACCATCGGGACAGGGTTGAACACTGAAGCTTTCTTT.

The chain joins TRBV6-5 to TRBJ1-3; D is ambiguous. The CDR3 length is 16 residues. V was trimmed by 0 bases and J by 0 bases, leaving 9 bases between them. Germline assignment: CDR1 MNHEY and CDR2 SVGAGI. Here the CDR3 reads CASSYSPPASGNTIYF. The CDR3 DNA sequence: TGTGCCAGCAGTTACTCTCCCCCAGCCTCTGGAAACACCATATATTTT.

This clone was recorded once. This rearrangement joins TRBV27 to TRBJ1-2, with D perhaps matching TRBD1 (5 bases). Germline V gene data show CDR1 as MNHEY and CDR2 as SMNVEV (reference sequence). V lost 2 bases and J lost 6, with 10 bases in between. There are 13 residues in the CDR3. The CDR3 reads CASSLDPTDGYTF. The CDR3 DNA reads TGTGCCAGCAGTTTAGATCCGACAGATGGCTACACCTTC.

This chain uses TRBV21-1 with TRBJ1-6; TRBD1 is the table's D call, not checked against the DNA. TRBV21-1 is recorded as a pseudogene. The CDR3 is made up of 15 amino acids. The CDR3 nucleotides read TGTGCCCACAATGGTCAGTCCGACTATAATTCACCCCTCCACTTT. This gives the protein CAHNGQSDYNSPLHF.

The genes are TRBV5-1 and TRBJ1-6; tentatively, D is TRBD1 (6 bases). The germline V and J ends were trimmed by 5 bases and 6 bases, with 15 bases remaining between them. CDR1 SGHRS and CDR2 YFSETQ come from the germline V gene. The CDR3 consists of 15 residues. The CDR3 is CASRIRGEGNSPLHF. The CDR3 DNA reads TGCGCCAGCAGAATTAGGGGGGAAGGTAATTCACCCCTCCACTTT.

The chain joins TRBV5-1 to TRBJ2-3, with 9 bases matching TRBD2. V dropped 4 bases and J dropped 1; count of bases not matched to a gene: 7. This CDR3 comprises 16 residues. Germline CDR1 SGHRS, CDR2 YFSETQ. In nucleotides, the CDR3 is TGCGCCAGCAGCCGGACCCCTAGCGGGGGCACAGATACGCAGTATTTT. This sequence encodes CASSRTPSGGTDTQYF. The whole variable domain, filled in from reference TRBV5-1 and TRBJ2-3, reads KAGVTQTPRYLIKTRGQQVTLSCSPISGHRSVSWYQQTPGQGLQFLFEYFSETQRNKGNFPGRFSGRQFSNSRSEMNVSTLELGDSALYLCASSRTPSGGTDTQYFGPGTRLTVL.

The V gene is TRBV7-9, the J gene TRBJ2-3; D gene ambiguous. The CDR3 is made up of 12 amino acids. The germline CDR1 and CDR2 sequences are SEHNR and FQNEAQ (reference sequence). The V and J ends lost 5 bases and 6 bases respectively, with 9 bases between them. This CDR3 reads CASSVDWDTQYF. The CDR3, as DNA: TGTGCCAGCAGCGTTGACTGGGATACGCAGTATTTT. Drawing the rest from reference TRBV7-9 and TRBJ2-3, the complete variable domain is DTGVSQNPRHKITKRGQNVTFRCDPISEHNRLYWYRQTLGQGPEFLTYFQNEAQLEKSRLLSDRFSAERPKGSFSTLEIQRTEQGDSAMYLCASSVDWDTQYFGPGTRLTVL.

The rearrangement joins TRBV7-8 to TRBJ1-2; 8 bases are a match to TRBD1. CDR3 size: 15 residues. V lost 8 bases to trimming and J lost 2 bases; unmatched junction nucleotides: 10. Germline V gene lookup returns CDR1 SGHVS and CDR2 FQNEAQ. In DNA form, the CDR3 reads TGTGCCAGCGTCCGCGCTGGGGACAGGAACTATGGCTACACCTTC. Protein: CASVRAGDRNYGYTF. The full variable domain, rest sourced from reference TRBV7-8 and TRBJ1-2, is GAGVSQSPRYKVAKRGQDVALRCDPISGHVSLFWYQQALGQGPEFLTYFQNEAQLDKSGLPSDRFFAERPEGSVSTLKIQRTQQEDSAVYLCASVRAGDRNYGYTFGSGTRLTVV.

This clone was found once. The V and J genes are TRBV12-3 or TRBV12-4 and TRBJ2-7; D gene uncertain. CDR3 length: 11 residues. Trimming left V 8 bases short and J 3 bases short, with 8 bases between. The CDR3 spells CASSVYYEQYF. For the CDR3, the DNA is TGTGCCAGCTCTGTGTACTACGAGCAGTACTTC.

The chain couples TRBV4-1 to TRBJ1-6, with no clear D. With 3 bases removed from V and 6 bases from J, the gap between germline ends came to 21 bases. The CDR3 covers 18 residues. Germline CDR1 reads MGHRA; CDR2 reads YSYEKL. For the CDR3, the DNA is TGCGCCAGCAGCCAGTTCACCCCCGGCCCTTTGGCTAATTCACCCCTCCACTTT. It yields the protein CASSQFTPGPLANSPLHF.

This chain uses TRBV7-8 with TRBJ1-1, with D perhaps matching TRBD1 (5 bases). V lost 1 base and J 3 bases, leaving 15 bases between the germline ends. This CDR3 has 16 residues. From germline, CDR1 is SGHVS and CDR2 FQNEAQ. CDR3 bases: TGTGCCAGCAGCTTAGATCATCATCAGGGTGACACTGAAGCTTTCTTT. This codes for CASSLDHHQGDTEAFF.

The chain joins TRBV18 to TRBJ1-2, with D possibly TRBD1 on 6 matching bases. Trimming removed 3 bases from V and 2 bases from J, with 7 bases in between. The CDR3 totals 13 residues. Germline values: CDR1 KGHSH, CDR2 LQKENI. Here the CDR3 DNA reads TGTGCCAGCTCACCCGACAGGAACTATGGCTACACCTTC. Translation gives CASSPDRNYGYTF.

J is TRBJ1-1 and V is TRBV19, with D uncertain. Germline lookup yields CDR1 LNHDA and CDR2 SQIVND (reference sequence). The V gene lost 3 bases and the J gene lost 11 bases, with 16 bases spanning the gap. The CDR3 sequence is 13 residues long. The CDR3 DNA sequence: TGTGCCAGTAGTATCGTGACAAGGAATGAGGCTTTCTTT. Its translation is CASSIVTRNEAFF.

The chain combines TRBV29-1 with TRBJ1-1; D is undetermined. The V end lost 4 bases, the J end lost 4 bases, and 10 bases lay between the germline ends. The CDR3 consists of 12 residues. From germline, CDR1 is SQVTM and CDR2 ANQGSEA. The CDR3 protein is CSVGTGVTEAFF. In DNA, the CDR3 is TGCAGCGTTGGTACCGGGGTCACTGAAGCTTTCTTT.

There are a few counts of this clone. The gene calls are TRBV6-5 and TRBJ1-2; 9 nucleotides line up with TRBD1. Germline V gene lookup returns CDR1 MNHEY and CDR2 SVGAGI. V lost 2 bases, J lost 7 bases, and 2 bases stayed unmatched. The CDR3 length is 13 residues. The DNA for the CDR3 is TGTGCCAGCAGTTACCCGGGACAGGGTGGCTACACCTTC. Its translation: CASSYPGQGGYTF.

This clone was observed once. The genes are TRBV19 and TRBJ1-2; D not resolved. There are 13 residues in the CDR3. V lost 0 bases to trimming and J lost 7 bases, with 9 bases between them. Germline lookup yields CDR1 LNHDA and CDR2 SQIVND (reference sequence). This CDR3 reads CASSIEKGSGYTF. The CDR3, as DNA: TGTGCCAGTAGTATAGAAAAAGGGAGTGGCTACACCTTC.

The count of this clone is one. The rearrangement joins TRBV29-1 to TRBJ2-7; 8 bases fit TRBD1. Losses at the gene ends were 6 bases for V and 0 bases for J; bases not matched to a gene: 10. This CDR3 is 15 amino acids long. CDR1 and CDR2 from the germline V gene are SQVTM and ANQGSEA. The CDR3 loop is CSVNPGTGSSYEQYF. In nucleotides, the CDR3 is TGCAGCGTCAACCCCGGGACAGGAAGCTCCTACGAGCAGTACTTC.

This clone was seen only a few times. The chain is built from TRBV6-1 and TRBJ1-2, with 10 bases aligning to TRBD1. The CDR3 extends over 16 amino acids. The germline V gene encodes CDR1 MNHNS and CDR2 SASEGT. Unmatched junction bases numbered 8, after V lost 4 bases and J lost 3 bases. This CDR3 is CASSVRPGQGYYGYTF. CDR3 bases: TGTGCCAGCAGTGTTCGGCCGGGACAGGGGTACTATGGCTACACCTTC.

The chain couples TRBV29-1 to TRBJ2-2; D remains unclear. The CDR3 sequence is 12 residues long. V was clipped by 6 bases and J by 1 base, with 6 bases between them. Germline assignment: CDR1 SQVTM and CDR2 ANQGSEA. CDR3: CSVPRNTGELFF. As DNA, the CDR3 is TGCAGCGTGCCAAGGAACACCGGGGAGCTGTTTTTT.

CDR3 sequence: CSVIPPGPVNYGYTF. The CDR3 bases are TGCAGCGTGATCCCCCCCGGTCCGGTTAACTATGGCTACACCTTC. The chain uses TRBV29-1 and TRBJ1-2; D unclear. The germline V gene has CDR1 SQVTM and CDR2 ANQGSEA. CDR3 length: 15 residues. V lost 6 bases, J lost 1 base, and 18 bases lay in between.

The V call is TRBV7-2, the J call TRBJ2-7, with D perhaps matching TRBD2 (6 bases). V lost 0 bases, J lost 5 bases, and 11 bases lay in between. This CDR3 is built from 14 residues. From germline, CDR1 is SGHTA and CDR2 FQGNSA. This chain's CDR3 is CASSLAGGLDEQYF. CDR3 in DNA: TGTGCCAGCAGCTTAGCGGGGGGTCTCGACGAGCAGTACTTC.

This chain links TRBV2 with TRBJ1-2; 7 bases fit TRBD1. The germline V gene encodes CDR1 SNHLY and CDR2 FYNNEI. J lost 6 bases, V lost 8 bases, and 9 bases had no gene match. There are 13 residues in the CDR3. As DNA, the CDR3 is TGTGCCAGCGTACAGACAGGGAGGGATGGCTACACCTTC. This translates into CASVQTGRDGYTF.

The chain employs TRBV9 and TRBJ2-7; 14 nucleotides align to TRBD2. Germline V gene sequence: CDR1 SGDLS, CDR2 YYNGEE. Trimming took 3 bases from V and 5 from J; bases not matched to a gene: 7. CDR3 length: 16 amino acids. This CDR3 reads CASSETPGLAGDEQYF. The CDR3 bases are TGTGCCAGCAGCGAGACCCCGGGACTAGCGGGGGACGAGCAGTACTTC. Based on the CDR3 plus reference TRBV9 and TRBJ2-7, the full variable domain is DSGVTQTPKHLITATGQRVTLRCSPRSGDLSVYWYQQSLDQGLQFLIQYYNGEERAKGNILERFSAQQFPDLHSELNLSSLELGDSALYFCASSETPGLAGDEQYFGPGTRLTVT.

This chain joins TRBV27 and TRBJ1-1; D not certain. V shed 3 bases and J shed 11 bases, with 4 bases lying between them. Germline V CDR1 and CDR2: MNHEY, SMNVEV (reference sequence). CDR3 length: 9 residues. CDR3 DNA: TGTGCCAGCAGTTTGGCTGCTTTCTTT. Translating it yields CASSLAAFF.